This record concerns one T cell receptor beta chain sequence. Its target is not known. The sample is drawn from a study of T cells in Graves' hyperthyroidism and ophthalmopathy. The hyperthyroidism was newly diagnosed and had lasted under 2 months; the patients were aged 18 to 65. Study-level results: The model foresaw ophthalmopathy a median 6.5 months prior to onset.

RNA transcripts yielded amplified TCR beta CDR3 regions. HTBI primers were employed in a first-round RT-PCR of the TCR CDR3. A single record per CDR3 protein comes from TCRdb applying MiXCR to the multiplex PCR reads. The table has 280,000 or so distinct CDR3 sequences, around a quarter seen once. This CDR3 is 13 amino acids long. Germline-derived CDR1 and CDR2 are SGHTA and FQGNSA. V gave up 1 base and J gave up 7 bases, with 11 bases separating them. This sequence originates from a man in his forties or fifties with Graves' hyperthyroidism that later progressed to Graves' ophthalmopathy. The rearrangement joins TRBV7-2 to TRBJ2-7; no definite D call. Sequenced input: blood. CDR3 region: CASSLERRREQYF. The CDR3 nucleotides are TGTGCCAGCAGCTTAGAACGTCGTAGGGAGCAGTACTTC.